A single sample gave rise to the 10 T cell receptor beta chains below, sequenced in a study of identical twins. In TCRdb, the 5' RACE reads were re-called with MiXCR into one record per CDR3 protein. The data hold roughly 700,000 distinct CDR3 sequences, with 8.5% to 9.5% observed a single time. This sample was shared with a second study, whose subject was yellow fever vaccine responses in identical twins.

The sample consisted of PBMCs. The receptors come from a woman between 18 and 29 years old in good health.

The chain couples TRBV7-2 to TRBJ2-1; no clear D. The V gene lost 2 bases and the J gene lost 8 bases, with 7 bases spanning the gap. The CDR3 covers 12 residues. The germline V gene has CDR1 SGHTA and CDR2 FQGNSA. CDR3 region: CASSLRLHEQFF. The DNA of the CDR3 is TGTGCCAGCAGCTTAAGGTTGCATGAGCAGTTCTTC. Complete variable domain (other parts from reference TRBV7-2 and TRBJ2-1): GAGVSQSPSNKVTEKGKDVELRCDPISGHTALYWYRQSLGQGLEFLIYFQGNSAPDKSGLPSDRFSAERTGGSVSTLTIQRTQQEDSAVYLCASSLRLHEQFFGPGTRLTVL.

In this sample, this clonotype turned up a few times. This chain connects TRBV2 to TRBJ2-1, with TRBD2 identical over 9 bases. The CDR3 loop spans 13 amino acids. V lost 10 bases, J lost 5 bases, and 6 bases stayed unmatched. Germline V lookup: CDR1 SNHLY, CDR2 FYNNEI. CDR3 in DNA: TGTGCCACGCGGGAGGGGGGAAACAATGAGCAGTTCTTC. The encoded protein is CATREGGNNEQFF.

CDR3 loop: CASSFYSGTETYEQYF. CDR3 nucleotide sequence: TGTGCCAGCAGCTTCTACTCCGGGACAGAGACCTACGAGCAGTACTTC. V gene TRBV5-6 combines with J gene TRBJ2-7, with TRBD1 matching 7 bases. V lost 2 bases, J lost 2 bases, and 10 bases stayed unmatched. CDR3 length equals 16 residues. Germline lookup yields CDR1 SGHDT and CDR2 YYEEEE.

The chain uses TRBV28 and TRBJ2-5, with TRBD1 identical over 8 bases. CDR1 MDHEN and CDR2 SYDVKM come from the germline V gene. The CDR3 has 13 amino acids. The ends lost 7 bases at V and 6 bases at J; junction bases unmatched: 7. The chain's CDR3 is CASTEDRAQTQYF. The CDR3 nucleotides read TGTGCCAGCACCGAGGACAGGGCGCAGACCCAGTACTTC.

Only a few counts were recorded for this clonotype. The V call is TRBV5-1, the J call TRBJ2-7, with TRBD1 matching over 11 bases. Germline trimming cut 0 bases from V and 0 bases from J; bases unmatched to any gene: 2. Germline assignment: CDR1 SGHRS and CDR2 YFSETQ. CDR3 length: 16 residues. CDR3 region: CASSLEGTGGSYEQYF. The CDR3 DNA reads TGCGCCAGCAGCTTGGAGGGGACAGGGGGCTCCTACGAGCAGTACTTC. The full variable domain, in which reference TRBV5-1 and TRBJ2-7 provide the parts outside the CDR3, is KAGVTQTPRYLIKTRGQQVTLSCSPISGHRSVSWYQQTPGQGLQFLFEYFSETQRNKGNFPGRFSGRQFSNSRSEMNVSTLELGDSALYLCASSLEGTGGSYEQYFGPGTRLTVT.

This clonotype was seen only a few times. This chain connects TRBV6-2 or TRBV6-3 to TRBJ2-1; 9 bases are a match to TRBD2. The germline V gene encodes CDR1 MNHEY and CDR2 SVGEGT. The ends lost 6 bases at V and 3 bases at J; junction bases unmatched: 6. The CDR3 contains 15 residues. Here the CDR3 reads CASRNAGGVYNEQFF. CDR3 nucleotide sequence: TGTGCCAGCAGAAACGCGGGGGGGGTCTACAATGAGCAGTTCTTC.

The chain has TRBV7-2 and TRBJ1-2, with a possible D match to TRBD1 (5 bases). The CDR3 length is 15 residues. Per the germline V gene, CDR1 is SGHTA and CDR2 is FQGNSA. Trimming removed 1 base from V and 4 bases from J, with 13 bases in between. CDR3 sequence reads: CASSLEGAIGYGYTF. The DNA of the CDR3 is TGTGCCAGCAGCTTAGAAGGGGCGATCGGCTATGGCTACACCTTC.

The J gene is TRBJ2-1, the V gene TRBV15; D possibly uses TRBD1 or TRBD2 (6 bases each). The CDR3 has 12 amino acids. V lost 1 base, J lost 12 bases, and 10 bases lay in between. In germline, CDR1 is LNHNV, CDR2 YYDKDF (reference sequence). The CDR3: CATSRVEGGQFF. CDR3 coding DNA: TGTGCCACCAGCAGAGTTGAGGGGGGGCAGTTCTTC.

The V call is TRBV6-6, the J call TRBJ2-7; D might be TRBD2 (6 bases). Germline CDR1 and CDR2: MNHNY and SVGAGI (reference sequence). Trimming stripped 6 bases from V and 4 bases from J, with 13 bases between. The CDR3 is 13 residues long. The CDR3 DNA follows: TGTGCCAGCAGCATCGGGGGTGCGTACGAGCAGTACTTC. Protein product: CASSIGGAYEQYF.

This clonotype was observed at least ten times. The chain recombines TRBV14 with TRBJ2-3, with D perhaps TRBD2 (5 bases). Germline V gives CDR1 SGHDN, CDR2 FVKESK. V gave up 2 bases and J gave up 1 base, with 10 bases separating them. The CDR3 loop spans 15 amino acids. The CDR3 spells CASSQSSEGTDTQYF. DNA for the CDR3: TGTGCCAGCAGCCAATCTTCGGAGGGCACAGATACGCAGTATTTT.